The T cell receptor beta chain described here comes from a study of blood T cell repertoires in COVID-19. Sequencing was performed with immunoSEQ multiplex PCR; in TCRdb, only in-frame clones are kept and a portion is missing. The sample includes a few hundred thousand clones, around nine tenths seen only once; the top ten take around 1.6%. The sequence was obtained from a woman aged 45-65 years who had recovered from COVID-19. Sequenced sample: PBMCs or T cells enriched from blood (not recorded which).

CDR3 bases: TGTGCCAGCAGCTTAACGTCTAGCGGGAGGCCCCGACAGATCACAGATACGCAGTATTTT. Amino acid sequence: CASSLTSSGRPRQITDTQYF. This sequence joins TRBV7-3 and TRBJ2-3; 11 bases align to TRBD2. CDR3 length equals 20 residues. The germline V gene has CDR1 SGHTA and CDR2 FQGTGA. Trimming cost V 0 bases and J 2 bases; bases outside gene matches: 13.